This TCR beta chain was profiled in a study of blood T cell repertoires in COVID-19. Study background: From the United States, Italy and Spain came samples of acute and convalescent COVID-19. PBMCs, B-cell-depleted T cells, or T cells were the source of the cDNA or gDNA that made up the material.

The V and J ends lost 2 bases and 7 bases, in that order; junction bases with no gene match: 7. This CDR3 region has 15 residues. Germline V gene sequence: CDR1 SEHNR, CDR2 FQNEAQ (reference sequence). As handled by the study authors: Researchers report that nucleated cell counts were estimated from reference gene primer amplification. Using immunoSEQ multiplex PCR, the repertoire was profiled, and TCRdb retains in-frame clones only, with some absent. V and J calls and clone size follow that table, whereas D and trimming were derived from the DNA. Among just over 30,000 clones, about 89% were seen once, and the ten largest hold around 0.55%.

The source is a woman between 40 and 55 years old with active or convalescent COVID-19. Sequenced material: peripheral blood. V gene TRBV7-9 combines with J gene TRBJ2-1, with 8 bases lining up with TRBD2. CDR3 residues: CASSLSSGPLNEQFF. CDR3 in DNA: TGTGCCAGCAGCTTATCTAGCGGGCCTTTGAATGAGCAGTTCTTC.